A selection of T cell receptor beta chains follows, all from one sample in a study of blood T cell repertoires in COVID-19. Assay used: immunoSEQ multiplex PCR; TCRdb lists only in-frame clones, some missing. In the table there are roughly 250,000 clones, 65% to 80% of which are singletons. The sequencing input was peripheral blood. The receptor source for this set is a woman aged 40 to 55 with active or convalescent COVID-19. CDR3s include the opening cysteine and the closing phenylalanine or tryptophan. A D gene is named only where the DNA matches it firmly. Clone size is stated in some rows and not others, as once, few, many or a class when expanded.

size	V	D	J	CDR3	DNA
-	TRBV5-1	TRBD1	TRBJ2-6	CASSRGQGRSGANVLTF	TGCGCCAGTTCAAGGGGACAGGGCCGCTCTGGGGCCAACGTCCTGACTTTC
-	TRBV15	-	TRBJ2-2	CATSRDSGDTGELFF	TGTGCCACCAGCAGAGATTCGGGGGACACCGGGGAGCTGTTTTTT
-	TRBV25-1	-	TRBJ1-2	CASSVQGSSYGYTF	TGTGCCAGCAGTGTTCAGGGTTCTTCTTATGGCTACACCTTC
-	TRBV6-1	TRBD2	TRBJ2-3	CASSELAGSTDTQYF	TGTGCCAGCAGTGAGCTAGCGGGGAGCACAGATACGCAGTATTTT
-	TRBV3-1/TRBV3-2	TRBD1	TRBJ2-7	CASKNTGGDQYF	TGTGCCAGCAAAAATACAGGGGGCGACCAGTACTTC
-	TRBV25-1	-	TRBJ1-2	CASSEYFGTSGYTF	TGTGCCAGCAGTGAATATTTCGGGACAAGTGGCTACACCTTC
-	TRBV11-2	-	TRBJ1-4	CASSLGGLEKLFF	TGTGCCAGCAGCCTGGGGGGGCTGGAAAAACTGTTTTTT
-	TRBV5-1	TRBD1	TRBJ2-1	CASSLGQGALEQFF	TGCGCCAGCAGCCTGGGACAGGGGGCTTTGGAGCAGTTCTTC
many	TRBV4-1	-	TRBJ2-2	CASSQDTADTGELFF	TGCGCCAGCAGCCAAGATACAGCGGACACCGGGGAGCTGTTTTTT
-	TRBV9	TRBD2	TRBJ2-3	CASSVQPSGRRVGTQYF	TGTGCCAGCAGCGTACAGCCTAGCGGTAGGAGGGTTGGAACGCAGTATTTT
-	TRBV6-5	TRBD1	TRBJ2-2	CASNGQGAGGELFF	TGTGCCAGCAACGGGCAGGGGGCCGGCGGGGAGCTGTTTTTT
-	TRBV19	TRBD2	TRBJ2-1	CASSTSGLNNEQFF	TGTGCCAGTAGTACTAGCGGGTTGAACAATGAGCAGTTCTTC
once	TRBV9	TRBD1	TRBJ1-4	CASSVGGQGIEKLFF	TGTGCCAGCAGCGTAGGGGGACAGGGGATTGAAAAACTGTTTTTT
-	TRBV28	-	TRBJ1-2	CASSSARWEVYGYTF	TGTGCCAGCAGTTCCGCCCGGTGGGAGGTCTATGGCTACACCTTC
-	TRBV7-9	-	TRBJ1-2	CASSRDRTDNYGYTF	TGTGCCAGCAGCCGCGACAGGACCGATAACTATGGCTACACCTTC
-	TRBV5-1	-	TRBJ1-5	CASSLDQSHQPQHF	TGCGCCAGCAGTTTGGACCAGTCCCATCAGCCCCAGCATTTT